The text below deals with one T cell receptor (beta chain). The antigen remains unidentified. Among the roughly 120 subjects of the validation cohort, separate from the roughly 730-subject first cohort, were the donors. The CDR3 runs to 15 residues. The germline gives CDR1 MRHNA, CDR2 SNTAGT. Deletions cut 10 bases from V and 3 bases from J, with 22 bases between. The source of the sample is a study of cytomegalovirus exposure and HLA in healthy donors. Study background: The approximately 130 validation repertoires matched the 500 to 750 first-cohort repertoires in platform, a later analysis reported. Study observations and caveats: In vitro data verified three CMV-associated chains as specific for CMV antigens. Cytomegalovirus-associated TCR beta chains were listed, numbering 164.

Assay: immunoSEQ multiplex PCR; the TCRdb copy retains only in-frame clones and omits some. The table lists some 86,000 clones, 93% of them singletons, with approximately 3.8% in the top ten. The TCR was taken from a woman in her twenties or thirties in good health and CMV-seronegative. The chain uses TRBV6-4 and TRBJ2-7, with a tentative D call TRBD1 (7 bases). Sequenced sample: PBMCs. CDR3 DNA sequence: TGTGCCAATAGCCGGGACAGCAAGGGACTCTACGAGCAGTACTTC. It encodes CANSRDSKGLYEQYF.